These 11 T cell receptor beta chains were sequenced from one sample in a study of blood T cell repertoires in COVID-19. Data came from immunoSEQ multiplex PCR; TCRdb stores just in-frame clones and leaves some out. The sample comprises about 190,000 clones, around 82% of which are singletons, and 2.9% rests with the top ten. Sequencing used peripheral blood. These receptors were collected from a man aged 50-59 years with active or convalescent COVID-19.

The chain employs TRBV5-1 and TRBJ1-5, with unresolved D. Germline CDR1 SGHRS, CDR2 YFSETQ. The V and J ends lost 3 bases and 0 bases respectively, with 10 bases between them. The CDR3 is 15 residues long. The CDR3 sequence: CASSWSTDSNQPQHF. CDR3 sequence (DNA): TGCGCCAGCAGCTGGTCTACAGATAGCAATCAGCCCCAGCATTTT.

The gene calls are TRBV19 and TRBJ1-1; D is unresolved. Germline assignment: CDR1 LNHDA and CDR2 SQIVND (reference sequence). The CDR3 length is 17 residues. V was cut by 4 bases and J by 2 bases, with 20 bases left in between. The CDR3 DNA follows: TGTGCCAGTAGTAGAGACAACCGGCGAACAGAAAACACTGAAGCTTTCTTT. Translating gives CASSRDNRRTENTEAFF.

This chain uses TRBV24-1 with TRBJ1-1, with 8 bases aligning to TRBD1. Germline CDR1 KGHDR, CDR2 SFDVKD. V lost 5 bases to trimming and J lost 1 base; unmatched junction nucleotides: 5. This CDR3 contains 15 residues. CDR3 loop: CATSVTTGGNTEAFF. For the CDR3, the DNA is TGTGCCACCAGTGTTACTACAGGGGGGAACACTGAAGCTTTCTTT.

Note on this clone: Since a much larger clone is just one base distant, this may be a read error. V gene TRBV2 combines with J gene TRBJ1-2; 9 positions match TRBD1. The CDR3 is 13 amino acids. The junction had 3 bases not matched to a gene; V was cut back by 6 bases and J by 4 bases. CDR1 and CDR2 from the germline V gene are SNHLY and FYNNEI. The CDR3 sequence is CASSLTGGYGYTF. The CDR3 DNA follows: TGTGCCAGCAGCTTGACAGGGGGCTATGGCTACACCTTC.

This sequence joins TRBV5-1 and TRBJ1-5, with D uncertain. Deletions cut 0 bases from V and 2 bases from J, with 9 bases between. The CDR3 is 15 amino acids. Germline-derived CDR1 and CDR2 are SGHRS and YFSETQ. CDR3 nucleotide sequence: TGCGCCAGCAGCTTGGAAGGGAGAGGCAATCAGCCCCAGCATTTT. This encodes CASSLEGRGNQPQHF.

The chain joins TRBV24-1 to TRBJ2-5, with 8 bases lining up with TRBD2. Germline CDR1 is KGHDR and CDR2 is SFDVKD. The CDR3 extends over 16 amino acids. Germline trimming cut 3 bases from V and 5 bases from J; bases unmatched to any gene: 10. This CDR3 reads CATSDSPREGQETQYF. The DNA for the CDR3 is TGTGCCACCAGTGATAGCCCACGGGAGGGCCAGGAGACCCAGTACTTC.

The chain is built from TRBV5-1 and TRBJ1-5; 7 positions agree with TRBD1. V trimming: 0 bases; J trimming: 7 bases; junction bases outside the gene matches: 7. The CDR3 contains 15 residues. CDR1 and CDR2 from the germline V gene are SGHRS and YFSETQ. The CDR3 spells CASSLGPGGKQPQHF. The CDR3 DNA reads TGCGCCAGCAGCTTGGGCCCAGGGGGAAAACAGCCCCAGCATTTT.

The V call is TRBV7-9, the J call TRBJ1-2, with TRBD1 matching 8 bases. The V segment lost 4 bases and the J segment 0 bases; nucleotides outside the gene matches: 7. This CDR3 comprises 16 residues. Germline assignment: CDR1 SEHNR and CDR2 FQNEAQ (reference sequence). The CDR3 nucleotides read TGTGCCAGCAGCTCCACCGACAGGGGAGCTAACTATGGCTACACCTTC. Protein: CASSSTDRGANYGYTF.

With respect to this clone: This may stem from a read error, because a much larger clone lies one nucleotide away. Within the sample, other DNA sequences also encode this same CDR3. The chain links TRBV5-6 to TRBJ2-3, with D uncertain. Trimming took off 0 bases at V and 2 bases at J, with 7 bases between the two ends. Germline V gene sequence: CDR1 SGHDT, CDR2 YYEEEE. The CDR3 has 14 amino acids. The CDR3 DNA reads as TGTGCCAGCAGCTTGGGGGCACACACAGATACGCAGTATTTT. Protein: CASSLGAHTDTQYF.

The table lists this clone with a count of one. V usage is TRBV6-5 and J usage is TRBJ1-5; TRBD1 matches at 7 bases. The germline V gene has CDR1 MNHEY and CDR2 SVGAGI. This CDR3 has 12 residues. The trim removed 7 bases at V and 5 bases at J, leaving 2 bases unmatched. CDR3 sequence: CASTTGDQPQHF. The CDR3 region has the DNA TGTGCCAGCACCACAGGGGATCAGCCCCAGCATTTT.

This clone was detected once. The gene calls are TRBV9 and TRBJ2-2; 10 nucleotides line up with TRBD2. The CDR3 runs 16 residues. V was clipped by 0 bases and J by 8 bases; unmatched bases: 7. The germline V gene encodes CDR1 SGDLS and CDR2 YYNGEE. CDR3: CASSVALAGESGELFF. As DNA, the CDR3 is TGTGCCAGCAGCGTAGCCCTAGCGGGAGAGAGTGGGGAGCTGTTTTTT.